The entry below describes one T cell receptor beta chain. Profiling relied on immunoSEQ multiplex PCR, and the TCRdb table lists in-frame clones only, not all of them. The sample carries just over 300,000 clones, about nine tenths recorded once. A Seattle source enrolled patients during active infection and followed them longitudinally. This sample is drawn from a study of blood T cell repertoires in COVID-19. Trimming removed 0 bases from V and 8 bases from J, with 8 bases in between. Germline V gene data show CDR1 as LGHNA and CDR2 as YNFKEQ. The CDR3 runs to 13 residues. The TCR was taken from a young woman with COVID-19, enrolled during active disease. The chain joins TRBV4-2 to TRBJ2-1; D unresolved. The sequencing input was peripheral blood. CDR3 sequence: CASSQDQNYEQFF. The CDR3 DNA reads as TGTGCCAGCAGCCAAGACCAAAACTATGAGCAGTTCTTC.